A selection of T cell receptor beta chains follows, all from one sample in a study of blood T cell repertoires in COVID-19. Repertoires were generated with immunoSEQ multiplex PCR, while TCRdb's copy carries only in-frame clones and drops some. In the table there are roughly 400,000 clones, over 75% of which are singletons. Material: peripheral blood. These receptors came from a woman aged 60-70 years with COVID-19, enrolled during active disease. Each CDR3 is given with its conserved first and last residue. A D gene is named only where the DNA matches it firmly. Clone size, where shown, is once, few, many, or a class for clones that have expanded.

clone size	D gene	V gene	J gene	CDR3 DNA	CDR3 protein
-	-	TRBV5-5	TRBJ1-6	TGTGCCAGCAGCTTGGGGGAGAATTCACCCCTCCACTTT	CASSLGENSPLHF
-	TRBD2	TRBV19	TRBJ2-5	TGTGCCAGTAGTATCTCGCAGCGGGGGGGTTCAGGGCAAGAGACCCAGTACTTC	CASSISQRGGSGQETQYF
once	TRBD1	TRBV19	TRBJ1-1	TGTGCCAGTAGCGACAGGGCGAACACTGAAGCTTTCTTT	CASSDRANTEAFF
-	-	TRBV15	TRBJ2-5	TGTGCCACCAGCAGAGAAGCGGGAGAGACCCAGTACTTC	CATSREAGETQYF
-	TRBD1	TRBV12-3/TRBV12-4	TRBJ1-2	TGTGCCAGCAGTGGAGGGACAGGGAATGGCTACACCTTC	CASSGGTGNGYTF
-	-	TRBV6-5	TRBJ1-4	TGTGCCAGCAGCGACAACGGGAGGAAACTGTTTTTT	CASSDNGRKLFF
-	-	TRBV5-8	TRBJ1-1	TGTGCCAGCACCAGCGAGGGCAGGACTGAAGCTTTCTTT	CASTSEGRTEAFF
-	TRBD1	TRBV9	TRBJ2-1	TGTGCCAGCAGCACAGGGACAGGGGGAGGCAGCTCCTACAATGAGCAGTTCTTC	CASSTGTGGGSSYNEQFF
-	-	TRBV5-6	TRBJ2-7	TGTGCCAGCAGCTTGTCGACAGCCGAGCAGTACTTC	CASSLSTAEQYF
-	TRBD1	TRBV19	TRBJ1-4	TGTGCCAGTAGTACCAGACAGGGGGCTAATGAAAAACTGTTTTTT	CASSTRQGANEKLFF
-	TRBD2	TRBV19	TRBJ2-1	TGTGCCAGTAGCTCTTGGGGGGGACCGAGATACAATGAGCAGTTCTTC	CASSSWGGPRYNEQFF
-	TRBD1	TRBV14	TRBJ2-7	TGTGCCAGCAGCCAAGCTACAGGGGCCCAGTACGAGCAGTACTTC	CASSQATGAQYEQYF
-	-	TRBV7-8	TRBJ2-7	TGTGCCAGCAGCTTATCGGTTCTCGGGGGTTTCTCCTACGAGCAGTACTTC	CASSLSVLGGFSYEQYF
-	TRBD1	TRBV10-3	TRBJ1-6	TGTGCCATCAGTTCCCGGGACAGGGGCTCCTCACCCCTCCACTTT	CAISSRDRGSSPLHF
-	-	TRBV11-2	TRBJ1-5	TGTGCCAGCAGCAAGGGGTTTGACAATCAGCCCCAGCATTTT	CASSKGFDNQPQHF
few	-	TRBV7-8	TRBJ2-5	TGTGCCAGCAGCTTAGTTCAACTCCAAGAGACCCAGTACTTC	CASSLVQLQETQYF
-	-	TRBV5-1	TRBJ1-3	TGCGCCAGCAGCTTAAGTTGGAGCTCTGGAAACACCATATATTTT	CASSLSWSSGNTIYF
-	-	TRBV29-1	TRBJ1-1	TGCAGCGTTGTGCGGGGAGTGACTGAAGCTTTCTTT	CSVVRGVTEAFF
once	-	TRBV20-1	TRBJ2-3	TGCAGTTGCGGGGTCGGGGATACGCAGTATTTT	CSCGVGDTQYF
-	TRBD2	TRBV18	TRBJ2-1	TGTGCCAGCTCACCACTAATAGCGGGGGGGCAGAATGAGCAGTTCTTC	CASSPLIAGGQNEQFF
-	-	TRBV5-1	TRBJ2-2	TGCGCCAGCAGCTGGAGGGGCAGGCCGCCGGACGGGGAGCTGTTTTTT	CASSWRGRPPDGELFF
-	TRBD1	TRBV18	TRBJ1-1	TGTGCCAGCTCACCGGGACAGGGGGCGACCGTCACTGAAGCTTTCTTT	CASSPGQGATVTEAFF
-	-	TRBV9	TRBJ1-5	TGTGCCAGCAGCGGGGGCAGGTCCAATCAGCCCCAGCATTTT	CASSGGRSNQPQHF
-	-	TRBV7-6	TRBJ1-2	TGTGCCAGCAGCTTAGCCAGGGAAGTGGACTACACCTTC	CASSLAREVDYTF
-	-	TRBV28	TRBJ1-5	TGTGCCAGCAGTTCCGGAGTCGGTCAGCCCCAGCATTTT	CASSSGVGQPQHF
-	TRBD1	TRBV9	TRBJ2-7	TGTGCCAGCAGCGTCGCGACAGGGGACTCCTACGAGCAGTACTTC	CASSVATGDSYEQYF
once	-	TRBV6-1	TRBJ2-5	TGTGCCAGCAGTGATATTCGAGGGCGAGCGAGGGAGACCCAGTACTTC	CASSDIRGRARETQYF
-	-	TRBV18	TRBJ2-3	TGTGCCAGCTCACCGTCGGGGTTAGGGCACCCCACAGATACGCAGTATTTT	CASSPSGLGHPTDTQYF
-	TRBD1	TRBV7-3	TRBJ2-1	TGTGCCAGCAGCCCTAAATGGACAGGGGCCCTGACTCAGCAGTTCTTC	CASSPKWTGALTQQFF
-	-	TRBV14	TRBJ1-2	TGTGCCAGCAGCCGACAAAGGAGTGACAGCGCTAACTATGGCTACACCTTC	CASSRQRSDSANYGYTF
-	TRBD1	TRBV30	TRBJ2-7	TGTGCCTGGACCATGGACAGGGGGTACGAGCAGTACTTC	CAWTMDRGYEQYF
-	-	TRBV7-9	TRBJ1-2	TGTGCCAGCAGCGCACCCACAGGGAAAGGAAAGGTCGGTGGCTACACCTTC	CASSAPTGKGKVGGYTF